This TCR beta chain came from a study of cytomegalovirus exposure and HLA in healthy donors (dated by TCRdb to between 2016 and 2019). In terms of the full investigation: The roughly 670 repertoires of the first cohort and the approximately 130 validation repertoires were produced on the same platform, according to a later analysis. The study combined high-throughput TCR immunosequencing, statistical association of individual TCRs with disease status, and machine learning to predict cytomegalovirus infection status. Besides the first cohort of 550 to 750 subjects, a separate validation cohort made up of 90 to 150 different subjects was used. The aim of the study was to test whether cataloging public T cell receptors could identify signatures of past pathogen exposure. Broad study findings and their caveats: In vitro tests confirmed that three of the cytomegalovirus-associated TCR beta chains recognize cytomegalovirus antigens. Most TCR sequences were observed very rarely across donors, whereas some public TCRs were present in many individuals. According to the authors, the approach could potentially be generalized to other disease states and immunological phenotypes. The classifier was reported to diagnose cytomegalovirus status with high specificity and sensitivity in both the original and validation cohorts. Subsequent analysis determined that TCRs grouped into clusters in the first cohort also showed a tendency toward co-occurrence across the 130 or so validation repertoires, and approximately 94% of cluster scores exceeded 0. A total of 150 to 200 TCR beta chains were listed by the study as associated with cytomegalovirus. A later analysis had no HLA typing for the validation cohort, so co-occurrence there was scored across all 110 or so repertoires.

The CDR3, cysteine through phenylalanine, is 17 amino acids long. Only the CDR3 portion is preserved as DNA: 51 bases, with reading frame beginning at the first base. In the germline V gene (reference sequence), CDR1 corresponds to PRHDT and CDR2 to FYEKMQ. V loses 5 bases at its end and J loses 1 base; junction bases beyond the gene matches: 7. The receptor library was made with the immunoSEQ multiplex PCR assay. For the original study's pipeline: A statistical classification framework was built for diagnosing cytomegalovirus status from the catalog of TCR beta chain sequences. TCRdb mirrors the immuneACCESS table, restricted to in-frame sequences. Some clones are absent from its copies; in checked studies, under half trace to an unresolved V gene, and the reason for the others is unknown. V and J calls plus clone size are reproduced from that table; the DNA served to infer D and trimming. The sample records about 120,000 clones, under 90% of which are singletons. Jointly, the top ten make up about 2% of the sample.

About this clone itself: Its antigen target is currently unknown. Per-base qualities were not stored, and no clone one base away is much larger.

The donors were included in the validation cohort of approximately 120 subjects, a group kept apart from the roughly 700-subject first cohort. The specimen was PBMCs. The rearranged chain carries TRBV13 and TRBJ2-5; 13 nucleotides in the junction match TRBD2. The sequence came from a woman between 18 and 29 years old in good health and CMV-seronegative. The CDR3 reads as follows: CASSPGLAGKSQETQYF. Read as DNA, the sequence is TGTGCCAGCAGCCCGGGACTAGCGGGAAAGAGCCAAGAGACCCAGTACTTC.